These 9 T cell receptor beta chains were sequenced from one sample in a study of blood T cell repertoires in COVID-19. Repertoires were generated with immunoSEQ multiplex PCR, while TCRdb's copy carries only in-frame clones and drops some. The table includes fewer than 500,000 clones, roughly 90% detected once. Sequenced sample: PBMCs or T cells enriched from blood (not recorded which). The receptors were gathered from a woman aged 30 to 39 with acute COVID-19.

The genes are TRBV30 and TRBJ2-7; 8 nucleotides align to TRBD2. Germline V lookup: CDR1 GTSNPN, CDR2 SVGIG (reference sequence). The CDR3 is 14 residues long. V trimming: 3 bases; J trimming: 3 bases; junction bases outside the gene matches: 7. The CDR3 spells CAWSVSAGDYEQYF. CDR3 DNA: TGTGCCTGGAGCGTGTCAGCGGGGGACTACGAGCAGTACTTC.

CDR3 coding DNA: TGTGCCAGCAGGGAAACAGGGGACCTTAACTATGGCTACACCTTC. As protein: CASRETGDLNYGYTF. The V gene is TRBV11-3, the J gene TRBJ1-2; the match to TRBD1 covers 7 bases. Germline CDR1 is SGHNT and CDR2 is YENEEA. The V and J ends lost 6 bases and 1 base, in that order; junction bases with no gene match: 8. CDR3 length: 15 residues.

This sequence joins TRBV2 and TRBJ1-1, with D tentatively TRBD1 (5 bases). The CDR3 runs to 13 residues. Trimming left V 5 bases short and J 5 bases short, with 12 bases between. The germline gives CDR1 SNHLY, CDR2 FYNNEI. For the CDR3, the DNA is TGTGCCAGCAGTCGAGAGGGGAGGACTGAAGCTTTCTTT. Protein product: CASSREGRTEAFF.

The chain employs TRBV6-2 or TRBV6-3 and TRBJ2-7; D may be TRBD1 (6 bases). The germline V gene encodes CDR1 MNHEY and CDR2 SVGEGT. The CDR3 covers 12 residues. V gave up 5 bases and J gave up 5 bases, with 10 bases separating them. CDR3 loop: CASSRRTDEQYF. The CDR3 DNA reads TGTGCCAGCAGTCGTAGGACAGACGAGCAGTACTTC.

The table lists this clone with a count of one. No DNA is shown, since the ends of the CDR3 on it are uncertain; the CDR3 is the one TCRdb lists. The chain is built from TRBV27 and TRBJ1-5; the table's D call of TRBD1 was not tested on the DNA. Germline CDR1 and CDR2: MNHEY and SMNVEV (reference sequence). The CDR3 has 14 amino acids, counting both end residues. CDR3 protein: CASSFGTGAQFLHF.

The chain joins TRBV10-2 to TRBJ2-7; D not certain. The V and J ends lost 0 bases and 0 bases respectively, with 15 bases between them. Germline V CDR1 and CDR2: WSHSY, SAAADI. This CDR3 contains 17 residues. This CDR3 reads CASSESIGLPGSYEQYF. The CDR3 region has the DNA TGCGCCAGCAGTGAGTCGATCGGTCTACCGGGCTCCTACGAGCAGTACTTC.

The chain recombines TRBV7-2 with TRBJ1-2; TRBD1 agrees at 7 bases. Germline trimming cut 4 bases from V and 4 bases from J; bases unmatched to any gene: 15. This CDR3 spans 17 amino acids. Germline V gene sequence: CDR1 SGHTA, CDR2 FQGNSA. The CDR3 spells CASSSRQGWGTFYGYTF. CDR3 DNA sequence: TGTGCCAGCAGCTCGAGACAGGGTTGGGGAACCTTCTATGGCTACACCTTC.

The chain recombines TRBV5-6 with TRBJ1-5; no clear D gene. V was cut by 0 bases and J by 3 bases, with 10 bases left in between. This CDR3 comprises 15 residues. The V gene's germline CDR1 is SGHDT and CDR2 YYEEEE. CDR3 in DNA: TGTGCCAGCAGCTTGGCCGGTCGTCCCAATCAGCCCCAGCATTTT. It codes for CASSLAGRPNQPQHF.

This clone was detected once. The chain combines TRBV27 with TRBJ2-7, with D tentatively TRBD2 (7 bases). V was cut by 5 bases and J by 4 bases, with 18 bases left in between. Germline V gene lookup returns CDR1 MNHEY and CDR2 SMNVEV (reference sequence). The CDR3 runs to 15 residues. The CDR3 DNA is TGTGCCAGCAGTCCGACCTGGGAGGGGGTGTACGAGCAGTACTTC. Encoded protein: CASSPTWEGVYEQYF.